One and the same sample provided the 8 T cell receptor beta chains below, sequenced in a study of CD8+ T cells in alopecia areata. Treatment noted: oral pan-JAK inhibitor, 5-10 mg twice daily. RNA, once extracted, was reverse transcribed into cDNA for use as the sequencing template. Clones were sequenced by immunoSEQ multiplex PCR, and TCRdb holds only the in-frame ones, with some missing. The sample lists 190,000 or so clones; 58% were seen once. Specimen: CD4+ T cells sorted from blood, collected at week 24, from a patient treated with tofacitinib. The source is a human donor with alopecia areata.

The chain couples TRBV9 to TRBJ2-1; 8 bases align to TRBD2. V was pared by 0 bases and J by 0 bases, with 5 bases of the junction left unmatched. Per the germline V gene, CDR1 is SGDLS and CDR2 is YYNGEE. There are 17 residues in the CDR3. The CDR3 here is CASSVETSASSYNEQFF. DNA of the CDR3: TGTGCCAGCAGCGTAGAGACTAGCGCCAGCTCCTACAATGAGCAGTTCTTC. The entire variable domain, with the rest obtained from reference TRBV9 and TRBJ2-1, is as follows: DSGVTQTPKHLITATGQRVTLRCSPRSGDLSVYWYQQSLDQGLQFLIQYYNGEERAKGNILERFSAQQFPDLHSELNLSSLELGDSALYFCASSVETSASSYNEQFFGPGTRLTVL.

This sequence joins TRBV11-2 and TRBJ2-4; D uncertain. V lost 4 bases and J lost 1, with 11 bases in between. Per germline, CDR1 SGHAT and CDR2 FQNNGV. The CDR3 totals 15 residues. For the CDR3, the DNA is TGTGCCAGCAGCTCGGGCAGGATGGCCAAAAACATTCAGTACTTC. Protein: CASSSGRMAKNIQYF.

The rearrangement links TRBV5-1 to TRBJ2-3, with 9 bases fitting TRBD2. The CDR3 extends over 16 amino acids. Unmatched junction bases numbered 7, after V lost 4 bases and J lost 1 base. The V gene's germline CDR1 is SGHRS and CDR2 YFSETQ. Here the CDR3 reads CASSPASGDGTDTQYF. CDR3 DNA: TGCGCCAGCAGCCCCGCTAGCGGGGACGGCACAGATACGCAGTATTTT.

V and J are TRBV5-1 and TRBJ2-5; D gene uncertain. The V gene lost 7 bases and the J gene lost 4 bases, with 8 bases spanning the gap. The CDR3 is 11 amino acids. Germline loops: CDR1 SGHRS, CDR2 YFSETQ. CDR3 nucleotide sequence: TGCGCCAGCGGTGTGGGAGAGACCCAGTACTTC. Translating gives CASGVGETQYF.

This clone appeared a single time. V gene TRBV30 combines with J gene TRBJ1-1, with D possibly TRBD1 on 5 matching bases. CDR1 GTSNPN and CDR2 SVGIG come from the germline V gene (reference sequence). This CDR3 has 13 residues. The V end lost 3 bases, the J end lost 1 base, and 9 bases lay between the germline ends. This CDR3 reads CAWRQTENTEAFF. As DNA, the CDR3 is TGTGCCTGGAGACAGACAGAGAACACTGAAGCTTTCTTT.

The chain recombines TRBV29-1 with TRBJ1-2; 8 nucleotides agree with TRBD1. The CDR3 runs to 16 residues. Germline V gene lookup returns CDR1 SQVTM and CDR2 ANQGSEA. Losses at the gene ends were 7 bases for V and 3 bases for J; bases not matched to a gene: 16. CDR3: CSAVTPDRERDYGYTF. The DNA for the CDR3 is TGCAGCGCCGTAACCCCGGACAGGGAAAGGGACTATGGCTACACCTTC.

The V gene is TRBV9, the J gene TRBJ1-1; 7 bases line up with TRBD1. The CDR3 contains 14 residues. CDR1 and CDR2 from the germline V gene are SGDLS and YYNGEE. J lost 2 bases, V lost 4 bases, and 5 bases had no gene match. CDR3 in amino acids: CASSPDRANTEAFF. The CDR3 DNA sequence: TGTGCCAGCAGCCCTGACAGGGCCAACACTGAAGCTTTCTTT. The full variable domain, rest sourced from reference TRBV9 and TRBJ1-1, is DSGVTQTPKHLITATGQRVTLRCSPRSGDLSVYWYQQSLDQGLQFLIQYYNGEERAKGNILERFSAQQFPDLHSELNLSSLELGDSALYFCASSPDRANTEAFFGQGTRLTVV.

V usage is TRBV7-8 and J usage is TRBJ2-1; 7 nucleotides line up with TRBD2. This CDR3 is built from 15 residues. Per germline, CDR1 SGHVS and CDR2 FQNEAQ. V was pared by 5 bases and J by 5 bases, with 9 bases of the junction left unmatched. The CDR3 bases are TGTGCCAGCAGCGCACTAGCGAACTTCCACAATGAGCAGTTCTTC. This gives the protein CASSALANFHNEQFF.